Listed below are T cell receptor beta chains from one sample, sequenced in a study of CD8 T cells in ankylosing spondylitis. TCRdb analysed the 5' RACE reads with MiXCR anew, one entry per CDR3 protein. The sample has 800,000 to 900,000 distinct CDR3 sequences; roughly 12% are singletons. The sequenced sample was blood, either unsorted or a sorted T cell fraction (not recorded which). Receptor source: a male donor with ankylosing spondylitis. Both conserved end residues are part of each CDR3. The D gene is left open where the match is weak. A clone size is listed for some rows: how often the clone was seen (once, few, many), or a class if it is expanded.

CDR3 DNA,CDR3 protein,V gene,clone size,J gene,D gene
TGCGCCAGCAGCCCGGGCGCTTCGCGGGGGAGAGGAGAGACCCAGTACTTC,CASSPGASRGRGETQYF,TRBV5-1,many,TRBJ2-5,TRBD2
TGTGCCAGCAGCTCCTACGGGGGGGAGCTGTTTTTT,CASSSYGGELFF,TRBV5-5,many,TRBJ2-2,-
TGTGCCAGCAGCCAAGACTTAAGGGGACTGGAAGCTTTCTTT,CASSQDLRGLEAFF,TRBV3-1,-,TRBJ1-1,-
TGCGCCAGCGGCCAAGGGACAGATACGCAGTATTTT,CASGQGTDTQYF,TRBV5-1,many,TRBJ2-3,-
TGCAGTGCTATGGACAGAAACACTGAAGCTTTCTTT,CSAMDRNTEAFF,TRBV20-1,-,TRBJ1-1,-
TGTGCCAGCAGTGAAAGCGCAGGGTATGGCTACACCTTC,CASSESAGYGYTF,TRBV6-1,-,TRBJ1-2,-
TGTGCCAGCAGTTACTGGGGCTTGGAAGAGACCCAGTACTTC,CASSYWGLEETQYF,TRBV6-2/TRBV6-3,few,TRBJ2-5,-
TGTGCCATCAGTGCACTAGCGGGAGGTTCGGATCCAGATACGCAGTATTTT,CAISALAGGSDPDTQYF,TRBV10-3,-,TRBJ2-3,TRBD2
TGTGCCAGCAGTGAACTAGGCGGCTATCTCCAAGAGACCCAGTACTTC,CASSELGGYLQETQYF,TRBV2,-,TRBJ2-5,-
TGTGCCAGCAGCACAAGGGGGACAGATACGCAGTATTTT,CASSTRGTDTQYF,TRBV12-3/TRBV12-4,many,TRBJ2-3,-
TGTGCCAGCAGCCAGCTTGGGACAGGGAGTGGCTACACCTTC,CASSQLGTGSGYTF,TRBV4-2,-,TRBJ1-2,TRBD1
TGTGCCAGCAGCTCCTTCGGGGCGGCCTCCTACGAGCAGTACTTC,CASSSFGAASYEQYF,TRBV5-5,few,TRBJ2-7,-
TGTGCCTCCGCTAACACCCAGAACACTGAAGCTTTCTTT,CASANTQNTEAFF,TRBV18,once,TRBJ1-1,-
TGTGCCAGCAGTTACGATCGTAGCGTTGAGACCCAGTACTTC,CASSYDRSVETQYF,TRBV6-5,few,TRBJ2-5,-
TGCAGCGCACGGGAGTATCAGGGCACTGAAGCTTTCTTT,CSAREYQGTEAFF,TRBV29-1,many,TRBJ1-1,-
TGCAGCGCCGGCCCTGGACTAGCGGGGGGGGAGACCCAGTACTTC,CSAGPGLAGGETQYF,TRBV29-1,few,TRBJ2-5,TRBD2
TGCGCCAGCAGCCAAGAGAATCAGCCCCAGCATTTT,CASSQENQPQHF,TRBV4-1,many,TRBJ1-5,-
TGCGCCAGCGGCCACAGGGCCGGCGAGCAGTACTTC,CASGHRAGEQYF,TRBV5-1,few,TRBJ2-7,-
TGCAGCGTTGAGCAGGGGGCAAGGGGCGAAAAACTGTTTTTT,CSVEQGARGEKLFF,TRBV29-1,-,TRBJ1-4,TRBD1
TGCAGCGTTGAAAACAGGGGGCGCGGCCCATACGAGCAGTACTTC,CSVENRGRGPYEQYF,TRBV29-1,few,TRBJ2-7,TRBD1
TGTGCCAGCAGCGACCTATCGGACAGAGAGACCCAGTACTTC,CASSDLSDRETQYF,TRBV28,-,TRBJ2-5,-
TGCAGTGCCGGGGGGGGGCGGTCAGATACGCAGTATTTT,CSAGGGRSDTQYF,TRBV20-1,few,TRBJ2-3,TRBD2
TGTGCCAGCAGCTTACCAGGGTCCTATTCACCCCTCCACTTT,CASSLPGSYSPLHF,TRBV7-6,few,TRBJ1-6,-
TGTGCCAGCAGCTGGACGGTGGAGAGGGAACCCCAGCATTTT,CASSWTVEREPQHF,TRBV6-1,-,TRBJ1-5,-
TGCAGCGTTGGGGCAGGGGGCGGGTACACTGAAGCTTTCTTT,CSVGAGGGYTEAFF,TRBV29-1,many,TRBJ1-1,TRBD1
TGCGCCAGCAGCCCCCCCTTCTACAATGAGCAGTTCTTC,CASSPPFYNEQFF,TRBV5-1,-,TRBJ2-1,-
TGTGCCAGCAGCTTCTTGACCACAGATACGCAGTATTTT,CASSFLTTDTQYF,TRBV11-1,-,TRBJ2-3,-
TGTGCCTGGAGTCCCGTGTTTAATTCACCCCTCCACTTT,CAWSPVFNSPLHF,TRBV30,few,TRBJ1-6,-
TGTGCCAGCAGCTGGGTGGGCGATGGCTACACCTTC,CASSWVGDGYTF,TRBV7-9,few,TRBJ1-2,-
TGTGCCAGCAGGCAAGGGGACAGGAGGTCATTTGGAGCTTTCTTT,CASRQGDRRSFGAFF,TRBV6-2/TRBV6-3,-,TRBJ1-1,TRBD1
TGCAGCGTTAGACAGGGGTCTCGGACCGGGGAGCTGTTTTTT,CSVRQGSRTGELFF,TRBV29-1,few,TRBJ2-2,TRBD1
TGTGCCATCAGTGAGTACCGGTCGGACTATGGCTACACCTTC,CAISEYRSDYGYTF,TRBV10-3,many,TRBJ1-2,-
TGTGCCAGCAGCTTAGTGGTCGGACCATACATGAACACTGAAGCTTTCTTT,CASSLVVGPYMNTEAFF,TRBV7-8,-,TRBJ1-1,-
TGTGCCAGCAGCTCGCCTAGGGAGGGTCGAGATAGGTCCTACAATGAGCAGTTCTTC,CASSSPREGRDRSYNEQFF,TRBV11-2,many,TRBJ2-1,TRBD2
TGTGCCAGCAGTGAAGAAGTAGTCGACGAGCAGTACTTC,CASSEEVVDEQYF,TRBV2,few,TRBJ2-7,-
TGTGCCAGCAGCTTGGAGGGGGTTGAGACCCAGTACTTC,CASSLEGVETQYF,TRBV5-4,-,TRBJ2-5,-
TGTGCCACGAGTGTGGGCGGGCAGGGTTCGGATGAGCAGTTCTTC,CATSVGGQGSDEQFF,TRBV24-1,few,TRBJ2-1,-
TGTGCCAGCAGCCGTGGGACAGGTCTGAGCGAGCAGTACTTC,CASSRGTGLSEQYF,TRBV11-1,-,TRBJ2-7,TRBD1
TGTGCCATCAGTGAGTCAAGGCTGGCAGGGAGCTCCTACGAGCAGTACTTC,CAISESRLAGSSYEQYF,TRBV10-3,-,TRBJ2-7,-
TGTGCCAGCAGTGCCAGGGATCCGCGCCCCCGCAGAATGTATGGCTACACCTTC,CASSARDPRPRRMYGYTF,TRBV6-1,many,TRBJ1-2,-
TGTGCCACCAGCGGAAACAGCAATCAGCCCCAGCATTTT,CATSGNSNQPQHF,TRBV15,-,TRBJ1-5,-
TGCGCCAGCAGCTTTACCCCCCTGAGGGACACTGAAGCTTTCTTT,CASSFTPLRDTEAFF,TRBV5-1,-,TRBJ1-1,-
TGTGCCATCAGTGAGAGGCGCCAGAACAATGAGCAGTTCTTC,CAISERRQNNEQFF,TRBV10-3,few,TRBJ2-1,-
TGTGCCAGCAGTTACTCGATCCTAGCGGGAGACAATGAGCAGTTCTTC,CASSYSILAGDNEQFF,TRBV6-5,-,TRBJ2-1,TRBD2
TGCAGTGCTAGTCATCAATTTAGCGGGAGGCGTGAGCAGTACTTC,CSASHQFSGRREQYF,TRBV20-1,few,TRBJ2-7,TRBD2
TGCGCCAGCAGCCGAAGACAGGGGGTGACCGGGGAGCTGTTTTTT,CASSRRQGVTGELFF,TRBV4-3,few,TRBJ2-2,TRBD1
TGCAGCGTTGAAGTTGGACTCATGAACACTGAAGCTTTCTTT,CSVEVGLMNTEAFF,TRBV29-1,many,TRBJ1-1,-
TGTGCCAGCTCACCGGGCAGGGACTACAATGAGCAGTTCTTC,CASSPGRDYNEQFF,TRBV18,-,TRBJ2-1,-
TGTGCCAGCAGCTTAGTGGGACTAGCGGTGATATACAATGAGCAGTTCTTC,CASSLVGLAVIYNEQFF,TRBV7-8,few,TRBJ2-1,TRBD2
TGTGCCAGCAGCGAAGATTTGGCCCAGTACTTC,CASSEDLAQYF,TRBV7-2,-,TRBJ2-5,-
TGTGCCAGCAGCCGGCAGCGGGAGGGTGAGCAGTTCTTC,CASSRQREGEQFF,TRBV7-2,few,TRBJ2-1,TRBD2
TGCGCCAGCAGCCAAGGACAGGGGGCAGGGGCCAAAAACATTCAGTACTTC,CASSQGQGAGAKNIQYF,TRBV4-1,-,TRBJ2-4,TRBD1
TGTGCCAGCAGCCAAAGGGGAACAGGGACGGGAAACATTCAGTACTTC,CASSQRGTGTGNIQYF,TRBV3-1,-,TRBJ2-4,-
TGTGCCAGCAAGCAGGGGCGAATGAACACTGAAGCTTTCTTT,CASKQGRMNTEAFF,TRBV7-9,few,TRBJ1-1,-
TGCGCCAGCAGTCTGTGGACACCATCCTACGAGCAGTACTTC,CASSLWTPSYEQYF,TRBV5-1,few,TRBJ2-7,-
TGTGCCAGCAGAAGCAGCTTCAATCAGCCCCAGCATTTT,CASRSSFNQPQHF,TRBV7-2,-,TRBJ1-5,-
TGCAGTGCTGACAGGGGATTGAGCACAGATACGCAGTATTTT,CSADRGLSTDTQYF,TRBV20-1,many,TRBJ2-3,TRBD1